This is a list of T cell receptor beta chains from one sample in a study of cytomegalovirus exposure and HLA in healthy donors. The protocol was immunoSEQ multiplex PCR, while the TCRdb copy is restricted to in-frame clones and leaves out a portion. The sample has around 110,000 clones; 74% are singletons. Sequenced sample: PBMCs. These receptor sequences come from a middle-aged woman in good health and CMV-seropositive. Both conserved end residues are trimmed from each CDR3.

v_call,cdr3_length,cdr3_aa
TRBV5-1,13,ASSFNPGAKETQY
TRBV7-9,9,ASSPGEPQH
TRBV4-1,12,ASSQDEGAGEQY
TRBV7-7,12,ATRGGAGANVLT
TRBV15,11,ATSRDRSARLF
TRBV7-8,13,ASSWTGTNNSPLH
TRBV10-3,13,AIRATGGFNQPQH
TRBV5-1,14,ASSYGLAGGGETQY
TRBV5-6,11,ASSGDRPDTQY
TRBV7-9,12,ASSFGGLDQPQH
TRBV6-5,14,ASSYSEATSGNTIY
TRBV5-6,12,ASSSVSGANVLT
TRBV19,11,ASSRISGNTIY
TRBV7-9,10,AITMGGQPQH
TRBV5-6,13,ASSFSGTGGAEQY
TRBV6-1,12,ASNPGHFAEKLF
TRBV5-6,12,ASRQGSSGNTIY
TRBV18,13,ASSRDRGPNYGYT
TRBV14,11,ASSQDPADTQY
TRBV13,12,ASSSGGSRTPLH
TRBV27,13,ASRAIGQGSYGYT
TRBV11-2,13,ASRPPSGGGTEAF
TRBV25-1,11,ASRISGGDTQY
TRBV7-6,13,ASSLQEAGANVLT
TRBV7-9,15,ASSLVVRTSGYNEQF